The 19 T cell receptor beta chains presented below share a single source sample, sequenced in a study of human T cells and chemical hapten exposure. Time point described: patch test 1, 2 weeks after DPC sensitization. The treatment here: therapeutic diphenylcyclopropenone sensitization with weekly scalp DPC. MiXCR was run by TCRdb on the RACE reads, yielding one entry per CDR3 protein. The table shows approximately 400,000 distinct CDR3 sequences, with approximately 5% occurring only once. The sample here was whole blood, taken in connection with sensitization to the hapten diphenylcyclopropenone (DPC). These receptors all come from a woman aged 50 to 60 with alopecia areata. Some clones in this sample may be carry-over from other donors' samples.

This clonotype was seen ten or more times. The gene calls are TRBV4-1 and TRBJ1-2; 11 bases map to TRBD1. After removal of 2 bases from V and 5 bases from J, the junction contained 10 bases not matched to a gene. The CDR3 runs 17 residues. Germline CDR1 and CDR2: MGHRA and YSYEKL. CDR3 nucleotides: TGCGCCAGCAGCCAACCAACCGGGACAGGGGGACGGTATGGCTACACCTTC. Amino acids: CASSQPTGTGGRYGYTF.

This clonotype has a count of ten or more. The CDR3 sequence: CASSYQRTDTQYF. CDR3 bases: TGTGCCAGCAGTTACCAGCGGACAGATACGCAGTATTTT. The rearrangement links TRBV6-2 or TRBV6-3 to TRBJ2-3; tentatively, D is TRBD2 (5 bases). This CDR3 is built from 13 residues. Germline V lookup: CDR1 MNHEY, CDR2 SVGEGT. Trimming cost V 2 bases and J 3 bases, with 6 bases left between them.

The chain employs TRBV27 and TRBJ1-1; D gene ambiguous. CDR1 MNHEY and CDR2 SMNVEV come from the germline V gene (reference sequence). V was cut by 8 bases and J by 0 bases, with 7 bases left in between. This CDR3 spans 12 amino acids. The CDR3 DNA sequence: TGTGCCAGCCGGAGGCTGAACACTGAAGCTTTCTTT. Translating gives CASRRLNTEAFF.

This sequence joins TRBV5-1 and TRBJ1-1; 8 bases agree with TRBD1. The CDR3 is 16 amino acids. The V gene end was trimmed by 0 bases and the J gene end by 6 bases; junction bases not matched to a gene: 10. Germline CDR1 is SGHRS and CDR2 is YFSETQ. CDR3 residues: CASSLDGPGQGAEAFF. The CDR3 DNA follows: TGCGCCAGCAGCTTGGATGGCCCAGGACAGGGAGCTGAAGCTTTCTTT.

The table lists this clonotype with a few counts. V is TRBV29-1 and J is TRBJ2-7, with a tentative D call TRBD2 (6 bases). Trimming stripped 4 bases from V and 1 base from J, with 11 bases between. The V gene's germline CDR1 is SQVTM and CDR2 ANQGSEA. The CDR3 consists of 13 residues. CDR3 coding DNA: TGCAGCGTTGTGGGGGGTCAGTCCTACGAGCAGTACTTC. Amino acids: CSVVGGQSYEQYF.

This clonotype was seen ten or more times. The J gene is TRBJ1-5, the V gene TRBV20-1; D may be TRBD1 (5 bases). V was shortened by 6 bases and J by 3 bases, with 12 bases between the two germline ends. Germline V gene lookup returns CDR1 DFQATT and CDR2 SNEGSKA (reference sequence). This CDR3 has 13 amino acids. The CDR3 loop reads CSARTGINQPQHF. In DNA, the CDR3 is TGCAGTGCCCGTACAGGAATCAATCAGCCCCAGCATTTT.

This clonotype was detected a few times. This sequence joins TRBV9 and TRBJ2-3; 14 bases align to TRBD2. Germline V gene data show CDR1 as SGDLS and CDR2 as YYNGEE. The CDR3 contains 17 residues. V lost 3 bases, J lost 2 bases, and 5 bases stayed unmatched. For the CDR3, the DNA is TGTGCCAGCAGCGCCGGGACTAGCGGGGGCTCCACAGATACGCAGTATTTT. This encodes CASSAGTSGGSTDTQYF.

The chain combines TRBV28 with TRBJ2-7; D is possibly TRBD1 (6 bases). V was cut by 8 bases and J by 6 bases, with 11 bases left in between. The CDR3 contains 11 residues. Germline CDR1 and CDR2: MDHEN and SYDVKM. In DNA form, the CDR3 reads TGTGCCAGCGACGAGACAGGCGAGCAGTACTTC. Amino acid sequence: CASDETGEQYF.

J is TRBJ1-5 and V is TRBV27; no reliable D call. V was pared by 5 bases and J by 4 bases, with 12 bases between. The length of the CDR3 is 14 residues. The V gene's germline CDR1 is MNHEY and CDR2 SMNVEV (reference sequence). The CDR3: CASSPLGGNQPQHF. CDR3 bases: TGTGCCAGCAGTCCTTTAGGAGGGAATCAGCCCCAGCATTTT.

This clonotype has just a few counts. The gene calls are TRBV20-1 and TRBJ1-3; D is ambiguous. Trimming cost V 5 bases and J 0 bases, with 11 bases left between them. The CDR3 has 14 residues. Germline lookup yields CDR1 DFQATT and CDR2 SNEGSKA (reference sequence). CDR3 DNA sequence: TGCAGTGCTCCCGACGCTCCCTCTGGAAACACCATATATTTT. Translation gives CSAPDAPSGNTIYF.

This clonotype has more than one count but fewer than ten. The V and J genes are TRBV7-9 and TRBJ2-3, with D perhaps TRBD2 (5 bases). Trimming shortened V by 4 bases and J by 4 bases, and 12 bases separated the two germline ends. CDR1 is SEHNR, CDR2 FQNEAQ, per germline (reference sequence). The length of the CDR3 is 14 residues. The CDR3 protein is CASSWPGEPDTQYF. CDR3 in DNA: TGTGCCAGCAGCTGGCCCGGGGAGCCAGATACGCAGTATTTT.

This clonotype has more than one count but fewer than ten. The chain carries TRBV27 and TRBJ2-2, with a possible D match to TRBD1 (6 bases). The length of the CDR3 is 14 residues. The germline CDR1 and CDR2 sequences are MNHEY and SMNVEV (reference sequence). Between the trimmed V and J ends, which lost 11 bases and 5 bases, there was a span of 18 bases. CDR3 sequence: CAVSRQAGTGELFF. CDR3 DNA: TGTGCCGTAAGCAGACAGGCTGGGACCGGGGAGCTGTTTTTT.

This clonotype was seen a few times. The DNA of the CDR3 is TGTGCCATCAGTGGACAGGGAAAAACCGGGGAGCTGTTTTTT. It encodes CAISGQGKTGELFF. The chain couples TRBV10-3 to TRBJ2-2; 7 nucleotides align to TRBD1. V gave up 4 bases and J gave up 5 bases; unmatched junction bases: 4. In germline, CDR1 is ENHRY, CDR2 SYGVKD. CDR3 size: 14 residues.

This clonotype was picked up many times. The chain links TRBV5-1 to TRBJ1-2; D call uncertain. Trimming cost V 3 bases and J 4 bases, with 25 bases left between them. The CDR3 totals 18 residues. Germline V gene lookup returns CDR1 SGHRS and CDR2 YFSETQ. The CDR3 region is CASSSVANPDGRPYGYTF. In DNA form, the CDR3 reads TGCGCCAGCAGCTCGGTGGCAAACCCGGACGGGAGACCCTATGGCTACACCTTC.

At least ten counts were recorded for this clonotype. The CDR3 DNA reads as TGTGCCAGCAGTCGGAGAACCGGGGAGCTGTTTTTT. It specifies CASSRRTGELFF. The chain is built from TRBV7-6 and TRBJ2-2; D not certain. Trimming pared 6 bases from V and 5 bases from J, leaving 7 bases between. This CDR3 has 12 residues. CDR1 is SGHVS, CDR2 FNYEAQ, per germline.

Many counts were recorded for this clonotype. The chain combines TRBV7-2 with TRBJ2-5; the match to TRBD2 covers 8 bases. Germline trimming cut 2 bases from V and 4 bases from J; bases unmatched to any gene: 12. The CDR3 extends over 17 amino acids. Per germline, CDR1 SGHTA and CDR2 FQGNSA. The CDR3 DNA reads TGTGCCAGCAGCTTAAGGGCCCCGGGACTAGAATCAGAGACCCAGTACTTC. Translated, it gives CASSLRAPGLESETQYF.

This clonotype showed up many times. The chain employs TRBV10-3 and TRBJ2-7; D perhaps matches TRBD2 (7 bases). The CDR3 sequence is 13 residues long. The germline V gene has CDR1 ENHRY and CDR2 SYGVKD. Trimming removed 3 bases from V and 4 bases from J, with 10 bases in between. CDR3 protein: CAISEEGGYEQYF. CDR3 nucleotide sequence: TGTGCCATCAGTGAAGAGGGGGGGTACGAGCAGTACTTC.

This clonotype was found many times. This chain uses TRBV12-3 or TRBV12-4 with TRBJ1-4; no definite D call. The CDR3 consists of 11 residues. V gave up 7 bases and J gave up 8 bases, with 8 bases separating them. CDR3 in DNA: TGTGCCAGCAAAGGGCAAGAAAAACTGTTTTTT. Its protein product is CASKGQEKLFF.

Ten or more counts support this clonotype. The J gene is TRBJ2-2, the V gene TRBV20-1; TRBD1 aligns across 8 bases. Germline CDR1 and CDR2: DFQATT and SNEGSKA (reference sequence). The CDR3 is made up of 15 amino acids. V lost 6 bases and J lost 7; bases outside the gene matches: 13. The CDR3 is CSAEGTGGTRGELFF. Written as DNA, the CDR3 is TGCAGTGCCGAGGGGACAGGCGGCACGCGCGGGGAGCTGTTTTTT.